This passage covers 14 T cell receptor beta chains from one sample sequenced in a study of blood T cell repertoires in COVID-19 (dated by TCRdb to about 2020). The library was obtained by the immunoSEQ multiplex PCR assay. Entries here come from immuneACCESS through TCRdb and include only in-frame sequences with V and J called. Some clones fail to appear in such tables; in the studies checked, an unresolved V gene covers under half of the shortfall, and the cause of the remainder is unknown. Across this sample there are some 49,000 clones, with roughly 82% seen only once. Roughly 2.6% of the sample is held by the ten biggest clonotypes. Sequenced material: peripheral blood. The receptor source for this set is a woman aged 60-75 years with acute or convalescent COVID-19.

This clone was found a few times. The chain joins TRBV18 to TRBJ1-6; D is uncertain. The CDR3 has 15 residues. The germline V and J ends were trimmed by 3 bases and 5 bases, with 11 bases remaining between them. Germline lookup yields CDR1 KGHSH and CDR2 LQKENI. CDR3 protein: CASSPIPGDNSPLHF. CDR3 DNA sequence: TGTGCCAGCTCACCCATTCCCGGGGATAATTCACCCCTCCACTTT.

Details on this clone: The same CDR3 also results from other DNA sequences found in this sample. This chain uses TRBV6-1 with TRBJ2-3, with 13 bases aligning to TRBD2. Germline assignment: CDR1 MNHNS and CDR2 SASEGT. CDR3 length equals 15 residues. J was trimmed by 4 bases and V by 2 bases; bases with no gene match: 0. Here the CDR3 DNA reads TGTGCCAGCAGTGAAACTAGCGGGGGGGCAGATACGCAGTATTTT. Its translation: CASSETSGGADTQYF.

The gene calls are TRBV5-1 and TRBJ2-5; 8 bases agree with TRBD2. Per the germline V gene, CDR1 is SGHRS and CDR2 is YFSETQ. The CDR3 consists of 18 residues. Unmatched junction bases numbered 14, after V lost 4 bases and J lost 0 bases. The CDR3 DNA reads TGCGCCAGCAGCCGAAGGACTAGCTTTGAGTCGTACCAAGAGACCCAGTACTTC. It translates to CASSRRTSFESYQETQYF.

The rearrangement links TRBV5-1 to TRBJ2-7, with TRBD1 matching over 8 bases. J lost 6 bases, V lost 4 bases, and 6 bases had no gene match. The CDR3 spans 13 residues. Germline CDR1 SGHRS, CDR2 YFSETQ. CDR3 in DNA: TGCGCCAGCAGCCCCCGGGACAGGCTCGAGCAGTACTTC. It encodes CASSPRDRLEQYF.

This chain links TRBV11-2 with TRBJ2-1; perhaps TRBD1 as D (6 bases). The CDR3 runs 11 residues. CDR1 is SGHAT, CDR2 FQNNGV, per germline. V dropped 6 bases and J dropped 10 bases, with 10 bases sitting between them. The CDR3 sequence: CASRKTGEQFF. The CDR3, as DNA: TGTGCCAGCAGGAAGACAGGCGAGCAGTTCTTC.

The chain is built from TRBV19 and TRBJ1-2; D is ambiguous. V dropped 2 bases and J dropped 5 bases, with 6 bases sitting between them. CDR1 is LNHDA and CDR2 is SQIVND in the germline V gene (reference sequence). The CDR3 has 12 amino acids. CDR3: CASSIPMYGYTF. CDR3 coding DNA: TGTGCCAGTAGTATACCTATGTATGGCTACACCTTC.

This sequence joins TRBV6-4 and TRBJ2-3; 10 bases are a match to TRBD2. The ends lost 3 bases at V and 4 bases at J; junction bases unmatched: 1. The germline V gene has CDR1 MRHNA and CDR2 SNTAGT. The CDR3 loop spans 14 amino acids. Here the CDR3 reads CASSDLAGADTQYF. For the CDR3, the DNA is TGTGCCAGCAGTGATCTAGCGGGGGCAGATACGCAGTATTTT.

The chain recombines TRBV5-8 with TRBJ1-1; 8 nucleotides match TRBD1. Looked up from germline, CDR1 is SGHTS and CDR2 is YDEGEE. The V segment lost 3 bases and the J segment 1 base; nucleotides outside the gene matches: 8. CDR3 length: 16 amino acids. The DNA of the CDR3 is TGTGCCAGCAGCTCGGGACAGGTGGTTCGGAACACTGAAGCTTTCTTT. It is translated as CASSSGQVVRNTEAFF.

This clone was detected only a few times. As DNA, the CDR3 is TGTGCCAGCAGGAAACTCAGGGAGGGTACGCAGTATTTT. Residues: CASRKLREGTQYF. The chain combines TRBV6-6 with TRBJ2-3; TRBD2 matches 7 bases. Germline CDR1 reads MNHNY; CDR2 reads SVGAGI (reference sequence). This CDR3 has 13 amino acids. V lost 6 bases to trimming and J lost 8 bases; unmatched junction nucleotides: 8.

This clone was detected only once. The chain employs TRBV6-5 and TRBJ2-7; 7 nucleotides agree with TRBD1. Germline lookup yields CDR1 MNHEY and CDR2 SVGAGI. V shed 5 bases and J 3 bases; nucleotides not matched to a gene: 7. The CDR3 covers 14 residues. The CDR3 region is CASSPLGQLYEQYF. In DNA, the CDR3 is TGTGCCAGCAGTCCTTTGGGACAGCTCTACGAGCAGTACTTC.

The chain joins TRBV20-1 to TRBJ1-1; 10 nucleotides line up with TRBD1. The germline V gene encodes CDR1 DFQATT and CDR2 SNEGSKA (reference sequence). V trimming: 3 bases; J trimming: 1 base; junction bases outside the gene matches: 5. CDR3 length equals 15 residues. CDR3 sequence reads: CSASRQGAQNTEAFF. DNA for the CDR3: TGCAGTGCTAGTAGACAGGGGGCGCAGAACACTGAAGCTTTCTTT.

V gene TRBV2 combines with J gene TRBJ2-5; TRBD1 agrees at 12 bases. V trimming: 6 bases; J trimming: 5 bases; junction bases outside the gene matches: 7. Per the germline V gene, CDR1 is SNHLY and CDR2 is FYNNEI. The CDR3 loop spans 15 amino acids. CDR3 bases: TGTGCCAGCAGGGGACAGGGGGCGCGAGGGGAGACCCAGTACTTC. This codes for CASRGQGARGETQYF. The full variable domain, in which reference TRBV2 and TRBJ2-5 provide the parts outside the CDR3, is EPEVTQTPSHQVTQMGQEVILRCVPISNHLYFYWYRQILGQKVEFLVSFYNNEISEKSEIFDDQFSVERPDGSNFTLKIRSTKLEDSAMYFCASRGQGARGETQYFGPGTRLLVL.

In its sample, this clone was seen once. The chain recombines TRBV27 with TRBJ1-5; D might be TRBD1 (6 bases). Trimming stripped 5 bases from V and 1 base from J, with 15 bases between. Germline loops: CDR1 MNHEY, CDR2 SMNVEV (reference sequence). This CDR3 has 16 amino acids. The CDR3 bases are TGTGCCAGCAGTCCAGGACAGTCTAGGAGCAATCAGCCCCAGCATTTT. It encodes CASSPGQSRSNQPQHF.

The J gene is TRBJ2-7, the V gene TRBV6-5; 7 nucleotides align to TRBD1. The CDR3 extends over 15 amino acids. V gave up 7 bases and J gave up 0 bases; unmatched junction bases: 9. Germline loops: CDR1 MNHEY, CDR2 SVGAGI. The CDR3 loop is CASIAVTGSSYEQYF. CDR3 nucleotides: TGTGCCAGCATCGCGGTGACAGGGAGCTCCTACGAGCAGTACTTC.